The present entry profiles one T cell receptor beta chain with its context. Its antigen is unknown. V lost 4 bases, J lost 2 bases, and 9 bases lay in between. Germline CDR1 is SGDLS and CDR2 is YYNGEE. The CDR3 is made up of 13 amino acids. Libraries were prepared by immunoSEQ multiplex PCR; TCRdb keeps only in-frame clonotypes and omits some of them. The table records roughly 1,000,000 clones, around three quarters of them present only once. The sample originates from a study of shared clonotypes between healthy human individuals. Regarding the study as a whole: Generation probabilities of non-shared clonotypes were lower (relative to those shared by all four donors). Estimated clonotype richness was generally higher in naive than memory subsets. Naive CD4 clonotypes overlapped across a handful of donors at roughly 5%.

The sequenced sample consisted of memory CD4+ T cells from PBMCs. Subset in this sample: CD45RA-negative fraction. The TCR originated in a man aged 18 to 30 in good health. Some clones in this sample may be carry-over from other donors' samples. The chain joins TRBV9 to TRBJ2-5; D might be TRBD1 (6 bases). DNA for the CDR3: TGTGCCAGCAGCCAAGGACAGCAAGAGACCCAGTACTTC. This translates into CASSQGQQETQYF.